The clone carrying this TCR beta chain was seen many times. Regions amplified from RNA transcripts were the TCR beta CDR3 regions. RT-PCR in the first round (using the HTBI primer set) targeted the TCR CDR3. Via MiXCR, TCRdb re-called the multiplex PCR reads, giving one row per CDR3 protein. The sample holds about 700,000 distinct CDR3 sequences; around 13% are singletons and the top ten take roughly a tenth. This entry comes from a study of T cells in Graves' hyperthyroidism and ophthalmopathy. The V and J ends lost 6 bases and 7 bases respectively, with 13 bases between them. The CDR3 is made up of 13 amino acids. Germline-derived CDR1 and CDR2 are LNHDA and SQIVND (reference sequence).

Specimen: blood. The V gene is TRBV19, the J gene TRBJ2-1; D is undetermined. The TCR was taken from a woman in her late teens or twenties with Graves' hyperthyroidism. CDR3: CASRRASGNEQFF. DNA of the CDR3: TGTGCCAGTAGAAGGGCTTCCGGGAATGAGCAGTTCTTC. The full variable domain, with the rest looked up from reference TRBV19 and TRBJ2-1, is DGGITQSPKYLFRKEGQNVTLSCEQNLNHDAMYWYRQDPGQGLRLIYYSQIVNDFQKGDIAEGYSVSREKKESFPLTVTSAQKNPTAFYLCASRRASGNEQFFGPGTRLTVL.